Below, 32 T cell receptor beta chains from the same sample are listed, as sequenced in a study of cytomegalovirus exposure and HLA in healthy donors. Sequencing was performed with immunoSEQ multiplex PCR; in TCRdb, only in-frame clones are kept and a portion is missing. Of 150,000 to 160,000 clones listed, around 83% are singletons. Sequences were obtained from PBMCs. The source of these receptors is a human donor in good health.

CDR3 loop: CASSYEGLQFF. The CDR3 DNA reads TGTGCCAGCAGTTACGAGGGACTTCAGTTCTTC. The J gene is TRBJ2-1, the V gene TRBV6-5, with a tentative D call TRBD2 (6 bases). There are 11 residues in the CDR3. The germline CDR1 and CDR2 sequences are MNHEY and SVGAGI. V was pared by 2 bases and J by 13 bases, with 9 bases between.

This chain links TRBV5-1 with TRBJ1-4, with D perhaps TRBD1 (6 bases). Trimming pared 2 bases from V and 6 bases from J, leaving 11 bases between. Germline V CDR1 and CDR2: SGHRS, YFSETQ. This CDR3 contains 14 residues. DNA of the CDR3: TGCGCCAGCAGCTTATCAGGGGATGATGAAAAACTGTTTTTT. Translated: CASSLSGDDEKLFF. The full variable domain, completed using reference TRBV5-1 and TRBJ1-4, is KAGVTQTPRYLIKTRGQQVTLSCSPISGHRSVSWYQQTPGQGLQFLFEYFSETQRNKGNFPGRFSGRQFSNSRSEMNVSTLELGDSALYLCASSLSGDDEKLFFGSGTQLSVL.

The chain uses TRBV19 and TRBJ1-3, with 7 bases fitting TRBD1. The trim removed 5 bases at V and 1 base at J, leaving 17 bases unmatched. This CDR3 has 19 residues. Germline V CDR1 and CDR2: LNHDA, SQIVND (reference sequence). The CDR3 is CASSFRTGFSAPSGNTIYF. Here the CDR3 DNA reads TGTGCCAGTAGTTTCCGGACAGGATTTTCGGCCCCGTCTGGAAACACCATATATTTT.

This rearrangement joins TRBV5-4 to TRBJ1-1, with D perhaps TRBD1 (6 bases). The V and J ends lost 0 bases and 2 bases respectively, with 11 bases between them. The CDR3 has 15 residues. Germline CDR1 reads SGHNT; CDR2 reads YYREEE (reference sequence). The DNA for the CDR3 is TGTGCCAGCAGCTTGGGGACAGTTTTTAACACTGAAGCTTTCTTT. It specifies CASSLGTVFNTEAFF. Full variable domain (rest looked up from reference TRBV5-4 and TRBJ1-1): ETGVTQSPTHLIKTRGQQVTLRCSSQSGHNTVSWYQQALGQGPQFIFQYYREEENGRGNFPPRFSGLQFPNYSSELNVNALELDDSALYLCASSLGTVFNTEAFFGQGTRLTVV.

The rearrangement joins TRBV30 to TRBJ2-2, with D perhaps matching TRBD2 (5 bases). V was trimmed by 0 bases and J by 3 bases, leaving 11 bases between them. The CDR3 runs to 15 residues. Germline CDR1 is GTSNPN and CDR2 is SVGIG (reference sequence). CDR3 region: CAWSVPGIDTGELFF. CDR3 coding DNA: TGTGCCTGGAGTGTACCCGGGATTGACACCGGGGAGCTGTTTTTT. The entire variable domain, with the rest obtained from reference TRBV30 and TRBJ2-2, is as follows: SQTIHQWPATLVQPVGSPLSLECTVEGTSNPNLYWYRQAAGRGLQLLFYSVGIGQISSEVPQNLSASRPQDRQFILSSKKLLLSDSGFYLCAWSVPGIDTGELFFGEGSRLTVL.

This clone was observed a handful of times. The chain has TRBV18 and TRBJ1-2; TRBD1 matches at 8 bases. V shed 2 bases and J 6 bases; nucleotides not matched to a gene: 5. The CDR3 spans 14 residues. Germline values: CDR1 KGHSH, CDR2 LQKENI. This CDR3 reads CASSPLDRVDGYTF. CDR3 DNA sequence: TGTGCCAGCTCACCATTGGACAGGGTGGATGGCTACACCTTC.

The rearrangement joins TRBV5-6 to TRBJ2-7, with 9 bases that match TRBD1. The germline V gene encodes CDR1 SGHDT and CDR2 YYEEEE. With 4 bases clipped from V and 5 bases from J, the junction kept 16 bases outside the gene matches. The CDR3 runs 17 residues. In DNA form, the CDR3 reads TGTGCCAGCAGCGTACGCCTATCCGGGACAGGGCCCCACGAGCAGTACTTC. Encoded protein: CASSVRLSGTGPHEQYF. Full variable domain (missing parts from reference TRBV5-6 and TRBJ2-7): DAGVTQSPTHLIKTRGQQVTLRCSPKSGHDTVSWYQQALGQGPQFIFQYYEEEERQRGNFPDRFSGHQFPNYSSELNVNALLLGDSALYLCASSVRLSGTGPHEQYFGPGTRLTVT.

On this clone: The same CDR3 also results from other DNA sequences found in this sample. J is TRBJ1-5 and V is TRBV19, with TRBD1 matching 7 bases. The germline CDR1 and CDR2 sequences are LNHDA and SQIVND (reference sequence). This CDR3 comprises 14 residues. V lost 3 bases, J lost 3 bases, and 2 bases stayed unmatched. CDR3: CASSIRGSNQPQHF. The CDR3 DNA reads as TGTGCCAGTAGTATCAGGGGGTCCAATCAGCCCCAGCATTTT.

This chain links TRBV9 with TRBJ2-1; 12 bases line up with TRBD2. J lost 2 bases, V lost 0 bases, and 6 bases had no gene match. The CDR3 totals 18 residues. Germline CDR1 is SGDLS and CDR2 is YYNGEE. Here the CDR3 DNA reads TGTGCCAGCAGCGTAGGGGCTAGCGGGAGGGGTCCCTACAATGAGCAGTTCTTC. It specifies CASSVGASGRGPYNEQFF.

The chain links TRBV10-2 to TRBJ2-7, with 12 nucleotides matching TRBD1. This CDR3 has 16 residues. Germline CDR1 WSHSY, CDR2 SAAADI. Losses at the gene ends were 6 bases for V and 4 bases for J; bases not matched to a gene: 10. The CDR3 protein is CASSRIPGQGAYEQYF. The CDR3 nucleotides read TGCGCCAGCAGCCGAATACCGGGACAGGGGGCTTACGAGCAGTACTTC.

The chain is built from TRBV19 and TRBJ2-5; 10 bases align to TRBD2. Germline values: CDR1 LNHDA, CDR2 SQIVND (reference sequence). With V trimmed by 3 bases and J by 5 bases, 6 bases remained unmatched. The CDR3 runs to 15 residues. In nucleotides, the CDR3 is TGTGCCAGTAGTATTGTTCCTAGCGGGAGCGAGACCCAGTACTTC. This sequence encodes CASSIVPSGSETQYF.

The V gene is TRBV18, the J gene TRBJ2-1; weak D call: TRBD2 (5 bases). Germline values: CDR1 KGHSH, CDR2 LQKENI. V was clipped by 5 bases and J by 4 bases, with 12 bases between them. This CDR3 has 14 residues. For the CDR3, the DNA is TGTGCCAGCTCAAATAGCGTGGGATACAATGAGCAGTTCTTC. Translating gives CASSNSVGYNEQFF.

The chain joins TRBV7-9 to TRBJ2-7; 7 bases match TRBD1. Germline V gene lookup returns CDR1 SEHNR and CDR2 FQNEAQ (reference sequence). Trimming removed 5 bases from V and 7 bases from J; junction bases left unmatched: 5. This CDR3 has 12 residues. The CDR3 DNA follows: TGTGCCAGCAGCCAACAGGGGAAAGAGCAGTACTTC. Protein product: CASSQQGKEQYF.

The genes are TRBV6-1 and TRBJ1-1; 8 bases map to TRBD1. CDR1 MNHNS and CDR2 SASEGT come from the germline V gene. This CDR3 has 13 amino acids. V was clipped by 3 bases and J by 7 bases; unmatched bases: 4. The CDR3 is CASSDVGTGEAFF. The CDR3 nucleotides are TGTGCCAGCAGTGATGTGGGGACAGGTGAAGCTTTCTTT.

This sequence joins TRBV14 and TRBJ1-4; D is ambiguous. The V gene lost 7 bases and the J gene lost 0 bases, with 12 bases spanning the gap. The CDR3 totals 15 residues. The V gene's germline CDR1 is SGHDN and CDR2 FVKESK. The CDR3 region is CASKSTSATNEKLFF. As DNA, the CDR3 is TGTGCCAGCAAATCGACATCAGCAACTAATGAAAAACTGTTTTTT.

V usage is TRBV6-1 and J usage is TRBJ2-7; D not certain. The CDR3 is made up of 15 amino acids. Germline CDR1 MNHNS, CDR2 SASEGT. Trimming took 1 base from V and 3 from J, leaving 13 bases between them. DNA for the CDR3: TGTGCCAGCAGTGAAGAAACCTCTGGTAGCTACGAGCAGTACTTC. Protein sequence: CASSEETSGSYEQYF.

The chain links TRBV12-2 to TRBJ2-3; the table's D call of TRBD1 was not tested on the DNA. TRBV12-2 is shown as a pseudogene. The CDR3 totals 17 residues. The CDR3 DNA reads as TGTGCAAGTCGCTTAGTTGGGTCCAGGGTGAGCACAGATACGCAGTATTTT. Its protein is CASRLVGSRVSTDTQYF.

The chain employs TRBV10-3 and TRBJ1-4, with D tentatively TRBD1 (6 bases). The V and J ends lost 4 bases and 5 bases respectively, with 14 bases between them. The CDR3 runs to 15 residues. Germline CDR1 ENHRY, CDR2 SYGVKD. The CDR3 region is CAISGSTGQNEKLFF. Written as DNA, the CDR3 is TGTGCCATCAGTGGGTCGACAGGACAAAATGAAAAACTGTTTTTT.

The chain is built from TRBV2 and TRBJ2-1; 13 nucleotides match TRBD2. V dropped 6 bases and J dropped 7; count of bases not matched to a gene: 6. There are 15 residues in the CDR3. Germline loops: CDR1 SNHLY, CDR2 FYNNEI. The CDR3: CASRPTSGGDNEQFF. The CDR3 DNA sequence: TGTGCCAGCAGGCCTACTAGCGGGGGGGATAATGAGCAGTTCTTC.

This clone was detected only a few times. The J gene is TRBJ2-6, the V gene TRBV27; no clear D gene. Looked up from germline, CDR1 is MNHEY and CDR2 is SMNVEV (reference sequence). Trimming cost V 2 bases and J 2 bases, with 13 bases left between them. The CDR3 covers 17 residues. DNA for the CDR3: TGTGCCAGCAGTTTACCACAGTATGCCGCTGGGGCCAACGTCCTGACTTTC. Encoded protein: CASSLPQYAAGANVLTF.

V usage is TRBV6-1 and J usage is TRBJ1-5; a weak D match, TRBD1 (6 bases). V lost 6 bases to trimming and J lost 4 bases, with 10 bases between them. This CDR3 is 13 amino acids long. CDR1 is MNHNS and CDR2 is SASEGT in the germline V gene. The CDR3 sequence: CASSWTVNQPQHF. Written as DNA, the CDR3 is TGTGCCAGCAGCTGGACAGTAAATCAGCCCCAGCATTTT.

The DNA of the CDR3 is TGTGCCAGCAGTCGAACAGGGGAAGGCTACAATGAGCAGTTCTTC. It codes for CASSRTGEGYNEQFF. This sequence joins TRBV6-5 and TRBJ2-1, with 7 bases identical to TRBD1. Per germline, CDR1 MNHEY and CDR2 SVGAGI. CDR3 size: 15 residues. With 5 bases clipped from V and 3 bases from J, the junction kept 7 bases outside the gene matches.

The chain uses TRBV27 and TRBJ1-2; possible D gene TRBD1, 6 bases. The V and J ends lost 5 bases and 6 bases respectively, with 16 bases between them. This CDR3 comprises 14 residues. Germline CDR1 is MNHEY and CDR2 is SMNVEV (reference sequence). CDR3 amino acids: CASSIKTGTHGYTF. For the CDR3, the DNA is TGTGCCAGCAGTATCAAAACAGGGACCCATGGCTACACCTTC.

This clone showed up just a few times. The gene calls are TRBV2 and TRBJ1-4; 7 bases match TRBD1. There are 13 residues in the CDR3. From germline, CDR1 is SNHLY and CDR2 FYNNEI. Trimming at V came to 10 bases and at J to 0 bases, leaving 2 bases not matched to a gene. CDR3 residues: CAIQGATNEKLFF. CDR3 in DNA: TGTGCCATCCAGGGGGCAACTAATGAAAAACTGTTTTTT.

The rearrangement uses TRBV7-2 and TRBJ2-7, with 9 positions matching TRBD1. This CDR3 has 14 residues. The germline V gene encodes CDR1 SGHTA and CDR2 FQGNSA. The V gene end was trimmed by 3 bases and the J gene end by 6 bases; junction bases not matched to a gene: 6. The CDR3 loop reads CASSFRDRVSEQYF. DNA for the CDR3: TGTGCCAGCAGCTTCCGGGACAGGGTCTCCGAGCAGTACTTC.

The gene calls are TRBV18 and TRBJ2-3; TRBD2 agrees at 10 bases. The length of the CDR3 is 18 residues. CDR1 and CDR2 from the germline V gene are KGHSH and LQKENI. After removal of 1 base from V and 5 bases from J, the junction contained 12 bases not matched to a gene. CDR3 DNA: TGTGCCAGCTCACCACTCCCCCGGACTAGCGGACGTGGAGATACGCAGTATTTT. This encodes CASSPLPRTSGRGDTQYF.

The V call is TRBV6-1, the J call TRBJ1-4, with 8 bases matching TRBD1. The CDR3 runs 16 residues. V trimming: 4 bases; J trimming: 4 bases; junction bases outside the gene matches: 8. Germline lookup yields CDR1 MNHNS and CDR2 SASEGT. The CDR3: CASSADRGDLNEKLFF. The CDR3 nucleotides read TGTGCCAGCAGTGCCGACAGGGGAGACCTTAATGAAAAACTGTTTTTT.

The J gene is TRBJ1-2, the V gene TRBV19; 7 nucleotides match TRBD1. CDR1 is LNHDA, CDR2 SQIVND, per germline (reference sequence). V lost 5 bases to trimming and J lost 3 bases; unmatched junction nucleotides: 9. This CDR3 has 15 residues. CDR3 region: CASSAWDSDYYGYTF. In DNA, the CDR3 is TGTGCCAGTAGTGCTTGGGACAGTGATTACTATGGCTACACCTTC. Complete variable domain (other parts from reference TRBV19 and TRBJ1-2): DGGITQSPKYLFRKEGQNVTLSCEQNLNHDAMYWYRQDPGQGLRLIYYSQIVNDFQKGDIAEGYSVSREKKESFPLTVTSAQKNPTAFYLCASSAWDSDYYGYTFGSGTRLTVV.

The CDR3 DNA reads as TGTGCCAGCAGTTGGGCCGGGACACAGAACACCGGGGAGCTGTTTTTT. Translation gives CASSWAGTQNTGELFF. This chain joins TRBV27 and TRBJ2-2; TRBD1 is a possible D gene (6 bases). Trimming left V 4 bases short and J 1 base short, with 13 bases between. This CDR3 comprises 16 residues. Germline lookup yields CDR1 MNHEY and CDR2 SMNVEV (reference sequence).

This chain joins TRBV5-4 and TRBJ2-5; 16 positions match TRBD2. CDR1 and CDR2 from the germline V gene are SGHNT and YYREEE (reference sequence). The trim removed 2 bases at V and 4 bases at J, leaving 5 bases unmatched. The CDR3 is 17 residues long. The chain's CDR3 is CASSLGTSGGALETQYF. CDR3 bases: TGTGCCAGCAGCTTAGGGACTAGCGGGGGGGCCTTAGAGACCCAGTACTTC.

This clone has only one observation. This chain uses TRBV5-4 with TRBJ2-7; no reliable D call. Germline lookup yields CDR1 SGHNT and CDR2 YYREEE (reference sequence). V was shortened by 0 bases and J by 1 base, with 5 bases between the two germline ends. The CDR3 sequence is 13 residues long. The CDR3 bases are TGTGCCAGCAGCTTGGATCCGTCCTACGAGCAGTACTTC. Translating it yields CASSLDPSYEQYF.

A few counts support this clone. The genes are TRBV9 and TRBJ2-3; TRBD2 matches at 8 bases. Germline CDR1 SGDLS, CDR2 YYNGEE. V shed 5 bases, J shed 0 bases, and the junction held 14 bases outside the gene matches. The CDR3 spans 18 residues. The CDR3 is CASSRRYPSGSSTDTQYF. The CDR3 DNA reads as TGTGCCAGCAGTCGTAGATATCCTAGCGGGTCTAGCACAGATACGCAGTATTTT. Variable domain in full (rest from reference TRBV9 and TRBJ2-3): DSGVTQTPKHLITATGQRVTLRCSPRSGDLSVYWYQQSLDQGLQFLIQYYNGEERAKGNILERFSAQQFPDLHSELNLSSLELGDSALYFCASSRRYPSGSSTDTQYFGPGTRLTVL.